The sequence of this T cell receptor (beta chain) was determined in a study of blood T cell repertoires in COVID-19. Study at large: COVID-19 samples collected from the United States, Italy and Spain covered acute and convalescent phases.

Original processing methods: Counts of nucleated cells, estimated from reference gene primer amplification, were obtained. Method: immunoSEQ multiplex PCR; TCRdb's copy keeps in-frame clones and lacks some. The DNA was the basis for D and trimming; V, J and clone size are from that table. The table records approximately 220,000 clones, around 82% of them present only once. V gave up 5 bases and J gave up 0 bases, with 20 bases separating them. Germline CDR1 and CDR2: PRHDT and FYEKMQ (reference sequence). The CDR3 consists of 19 residues. This clonotype originated in a woman aged 70-85 years with acute or convalescent COVID-19. Sequencing input: peripheral blood. The V call is TRBV13, the J call TRBJ2-6; D possibly corresponds to TRBD1 (6 bases). CDR3 DNA sequence: TGTGCCAGCAGCAAATCGGGACAAAACATTTACTCTGGGGCCAACGTCCTGACTTTC. Its translation: CASSKSGQNIYSGANVLTF.